Listed below are T cell receptor beta chains from one sample, sequenced in a study of T cells after yellow fever vaccination. TCRdb used MiXCR to reprocess the 5' RACE reads, holding one entry per CDR3 protein. The sample comprises roughly 400,000 distinct CDR3 sequences, around a sixth of which are singletons, and 15% to 20% rests with the top ten. The specimen was PBMCs, collected before the yellow fever booster vaccination. The receptors come from a man between 18 and 29 years old who received the YFV17D yellow fever vaccine. CDR3s include the opening cysteine and the closing phenylalanine or tryptophan. D genes are given only for firm matches. The listing skips clone size in some rows; elsewhere it reads once, few, many or a size class.

V gene	D gene	J gene	clone size	CDR3 protein	CDR3 DNA
TRBV20-1	NA	TRBJ1-2	few	CSAPLMRGHGYTF	TGCAGTGCCCCGCTAATGAGAGGGCATGGCTACACCTTC
TRBV3-1	NA	TRBJ2-5	few	CASSQANWVKEAQYF	TGTGCCAGCAGCCAAGCAAACTGGGTTAAAGAGGCCCAGTACTTC
TRBV4-3	NA	TRBJ1-5	few	CASSQDGRDQPQHF	TGCGCCAGCAGCCAAGATGGGCGGGATCAGCCCCAGCATTTT
TRBV4-3	NA	TRBJ2-7	few	CASSQDRDRAYEQYF	TGCGCCAGCAGCCAAGACCGGGACCGCGCCTACGAGCAGTACTTC
TRBV11-2	TRBD2	TRBJ2-5	NA	CASSPQSGGWETQYF	TGTGCCAGCAGCCCCCAGAGCGGGGGATGGGAGACCCAGTACTTC
TRBV6-5	TRBD2	TRBJ2-2	few	CASSSVAGGSTGELFF	TGTGCCAGCAGTTCCGTTGCGGGGGGCAGCACCGGGGAGCTGTTTTTT
TRBV5-1	NA	TRBJ2-2	NA	CASSLVPGNTGELFF	TGCGCCAGCAGCTTGGTTCCAGGCAACACCGGGGAGCTGTTTTTT
TRBV6-5	TRBD2	TRBJ2-1	few	CATTTGGGAGVNQFF	TGTGCCACCACGACGGGCGGGGGGGCCGGAGTCAACCAGTTCTTC
TRBV18	NA	TRBJ2-1	few	CASSPSYSSYNEQFF	TGTGCCAGCTCACCTAGCTACAGCTCCTACAATGAGCAGTTCTTC
TRBV5-6	NA	TRBJ1-1	NA	CASSLISGAAGEANTEAFF	TGTGCCAGCAGCTTGATATCCGGGGCGGCAGGGGAGGCGAACACTGAAGCTTTCTTT
TRBV3-1	TRBD2	TRBJ2-7	NA	CASSHLTSGVDYEQYF	TGTGCCAGCAGCCACTTGACTAGCGGGGTGGACTACGAGCAGTACTTC
TRBV9	NA	TRBJ2-2	few	CASSVAPGNANTGELFF	TGTGCCAGCAGCGTAGCCCCAGGTAACGCGAACACCGGGGAGCTGTTTTTT
TRBV2	NA	TRBJ2-3	once	CASSEALRSDTQYF	TGTGCCAGCAGTGAAGCGCTAAGGTCAGATACGCAGTATTTT
TRBV11-2	NA	TRBJ2-3	few	CASRPRGAIHLDTQYF	TGTGCCAGCAGGCCAAGGGGGGCCATCCATCTAGATACGCAGTATTTT
TRBV5-1	NA	TRBJ2-2	NA	CASSPRRVGGGELFF	TGCGCCAGCAGCCCGAGGAGGGTAGGCGGCGGGGAGCTGTTTTTT
TRBV7-2	TRBD1	TRBJ2-1	many	CASSRDRGNNEQFF	TGTGCCAGCAGCCGGGACAGGGGGAACAATGAGCAGTTCTTC
TRBV14	NA	TRBJ2-5	NA	CASSPQSGLETQYF	TGTGCCAGCAGCCCCCAGAGTGGGCTGGAGACCCAGTACTTC
TRBV29-1	NA	TRBJ2-5	NA	CSVGRQAQETQYF	TGCAGCGTTGGAAGACAGGCGCAAGAGACCCAGTACTTC
TRBV6-6	NA	TRBJ2-7	NA	CASSYSRGPYEQYF	TGTGCCAGCAGTTACTCTAGGGGCCCCTACGAGCAGTACTTC
TRBV19	NA	TRBJ1-5	many	CASSLNNQPQHF	TGTGCCAGTAGCCTAAATAATCAGCCCCAGCATTTT
TRBV29-1	TRBD2	TRBJ2-1	NA	CSVGIAGPDNEQFF	TGCAGCGTTGGAATAGCGGGCCCCGACAATGAGCAGTTCTTC
TRBV7-6	NA	TRBJ2-3	NA	CASSLASSPRDTQYF	TGTGCCAGCAGCTTAGCGTCGTCTCCCAGAGATACGCAGTATTTT
TRBV20-1	NA	TRBJ1-3	few	CSARTPAANSGNTIYF	TGCAGTGCTAGAACCCCCGCAGCGAACTCTGGAAACACCATATATTTT
TRBV6-5	NA	TRBJ1-3	NA	CASSYSPGSGNTIYF	TGTGCCAGCAGTTACTCTCCGGGATCCGGAAACACCATATATTTT
TRBV29-1	NA	TRBJ1-1	NA	CSVDHEPGPNEAFF	TGCAGCGTTGACCATGAACCGGGCCCCAATGAAGCTTTCTTT
TRBV24-1	NA	TRBJ2-1	many	CATSDPRRRWRVFF	TGTGCCACCAGTGATCCGCGTCGTAGGTGGCGGGTGTTCTTC
TRBV12-3/TRBV12-4	NA	TRBJ1-6	NA	CASSSAGGSPLHF	TGTGCCAGCAGTTCAGCTGGTGGGTCACCCCTCCACTTT
TRBV14	NA	TRBJ2-1	NA	CASSRDGVYNEQFF	TGTGCCAGCTCGAGAGATGGGGTATACAATGAGCAGTTCTTC
TRBV9	TRBD2	TRBJ2-2	few	CASSVGTSGVTGELFF	TGTGCCAGCAGCGTAGGGACTAGCGGGGTAACCGGGGAGCTGTTTTTT
TRBV7-2	NA	TRBJ2-5	NA	CATGEEETQYF	TGTGCCACCGGGGAGGAAGAGACCCAGTACTTC
TRBV12-3/TRBV12-4	TRBD1	TRBJ2-3	NA	CASTNYGTVWYF	TGTGCCAGCACCAATTACGGGACAGTGTGGTATTTT
TRBV6-5	NA	TRBJ2-5	few	CASSYQGNQETQYF	TGTGCCAGCAGTTACCAGGGGAACCAAGAGACCCAGTACTTC
TRBV20-1	NA	TRBJ2-5	few	CSARGLAEKGETQYF	TGCAGTGCTAGAGGTCTCGCGGAGAAGGGAGAGACCCAGTACTTC
TRBV4-2	TRBD2	TRBJ2-2	NA	CASSQETLAGAGELFF	TGTGCCAGCAGCCAAGAGACACTAGCGGGTGCCGGGGAGCTGTTTTTT
TRBV6-4	NA	TRBJ1-3	NA	CASRRDTSGNTIYF	TGTGCCAGCAGACGTGACACCTCTGGAAACACCATATATTTT
TRBV9	NA	TRBJ2-1	many	CASSEGISYNEQFF	TGTGCCAGCAGCGAGGGCATCTCCTACAATGAGCAGTTCTTC
TRBV20-1	NA	TRBJ2-5	few	CSARVAVTAQETQYF	TGCAGTGCTAGAGTCGCGGTAACAGCACAAGAGACCCAGTACTTC
TRBV7-2	NA	TRBJ2-4	few	CASSLVTKNIQYF	TGTGCCAGCAGCTTAGTAACCAAAAACATTCAGTACTTC
TRBV5-1	TRBD1	TRBJ2-7	few	CASSPGGTGETYEQYF	TGCGCCAGCAGCCCGGGGGGGACAGGGGAGACCTACGAGCAGTACTTC
TRBV12-3/TRBV12-4	NA	TRBJ1-2	NA	CASSLGGFGYTF	TGTGCCAGCAGTTTAGGAGGGTTTGGCTACACCTTC
TRBV6-2/TRBV6-3	NA	TRBJ2-1	few	CASNDRNNEQFF	TGTGCCAGCAATGACCGTAACAATGAGCAGTTCTTC
TRBV7-2	NA	TRBJ2-3	NA	CASSFLGGLPDTQYF	TGTGCCAGCAGCTTCCTGGGGGGGCTCCCAGATACGCAGTATTTT
TRBV7-3	NA	TRBJ2-2	many	CASSPGAGELFF	TGTGCCAGCAGCCCCGGCGCCGGGGAGCTGTTTTTT
TRBV18	NA	TRBJ1-2	NA	CASSEDRNYGYTF	TGTGCCAGCTCAGAGGACAGAAACTATGGCTACACCTTC
TRBV11-2	TRBD1	TRBJ1-2	NA	CASSLAGYRGPNYGYTF	TGTGCCAGCAGCTTAGCGGGGTACAGGGGGCCTAACTATGGCTACACCTTC
TRBV5-1	TRBD1	TRBJ1-3	NA	CASSLGQGANTIYF	TGCGCCAGCAGCTTGGGACAGGGTGCGAACACCATATATTTT
TRBV7-9	NA	TRBJ2-1	NA	CASTARQGSDEQFF	TGTGCCAGCACTGCCCGGCAGGGGAGTGATGAGCAGTTCTTC
TRBV27	NA	TRBJ1-5	once	CASGDYSNQPQHF	TGTGCCAGCGGAGATTATAGCAATCAGCCCCAGCATTTT
TRBV4-2	NA	TRBJ2-2	NA	CASSQDWGAAGELFF	TGTGCCAGCAGCCAAGATTGGGGAGCCGCCGGGGAGCTGTTTTTT
TRBV5-1	TRBD2	TRBJ2-3	NA	CASSPVGGGGTDTQYF	TGCGCCAGCAGCCCGGTCGGGGGGGGCGGCACAGATACGCAGTATTTT